The TCR beta chain described here comes from a study of response to subunit inactivated influenza vaccine. Study conclusions and caveats: Each seasonal flu vaccination may recruit only limited new T cells, authors suggested.

Each CDR3 protein is one row after TCRdb ran MiXCR on the RT-PCR reads. The sample consists of 200,000 to 300,000 distinct CDR3 sequences, approximately 12% of them appearing once. The ends were cut back, 3 bases at V and 0 bases at J, with 16 bases in the middle. Looked up from germline, CDR1 is DFQATT and CDR2 is SNEGSKA (reference sequence). The CDR3 has 16 amino acids. This clonotype was found a few times. As yet, its antigen is unknown. The chain is built from TRBV20-1 and TRBJ2-3; D gene unclear. The starting material was non-naive T cells sorted from PBMCs, obtained 14 to 15 days before vaccination. The TCR originated in a man aged 50 to 60 who received an inactivated influenza vaccine. The CDR3 nucleotides read TGCAGTGCTAGCCCTAGGTTAGTCTCTAGCACAGATACGCAGTATTTT. This encodes CSASPRLVSSTDTQYF.